This T cell receptor beta chain was found in a study of immune heterogeneity within non-small cell lung tumors. Study-wide context: There were several squamous cell carcinomas, fewer than eleven non-squamous carcinomas and 1 tumor not otherwise specified. Overall study results and limits: A significant, moderate positive correlation (R around 0.35) linked local T-cell clonality and tumor mutational burden.

A word on this clonotype: Its matching antigen is unknown.

Bulk tumor genomic DNA, around 590 ng per sample, was used as template. Several biopsies per primary tumor, spaced far apart, were taken during surgery. Patients went through curative surgery, and their non-small cell lung cancer was untreated and newly diagnosed. The CDR3 consists of 15 residues. V lost 1 base and J lost 4, with 14 bases in between. Germline V lookup: CDR1 MNHEY, CDR2 SVGEGT. TCR beta CDR3 amplification used multiplex PCR with 32 V and 13 J primers. TCRdb re-called the multiplex PCR reads through MiXCR, storing one row per CDR3 protein. The data hold some 2,900 distinct CDR3 sequences, with around 40% observed a single time.

This receptor was taken from a woman in her forties or fifties with non-small cell lung cancer. The chain carries TRBV6-2 or TRBV6-3 and TRBJ2-7; perhaps TRBD2 as D (6 bases). Sequencing input: lung tumor tissue. CDR3 nucleotides: TGTGCCAGCAGTTACTACGGGAGCCACTCATACGAGCAGTACTTC. Translation gives CASSYYGSHSYEQYF.